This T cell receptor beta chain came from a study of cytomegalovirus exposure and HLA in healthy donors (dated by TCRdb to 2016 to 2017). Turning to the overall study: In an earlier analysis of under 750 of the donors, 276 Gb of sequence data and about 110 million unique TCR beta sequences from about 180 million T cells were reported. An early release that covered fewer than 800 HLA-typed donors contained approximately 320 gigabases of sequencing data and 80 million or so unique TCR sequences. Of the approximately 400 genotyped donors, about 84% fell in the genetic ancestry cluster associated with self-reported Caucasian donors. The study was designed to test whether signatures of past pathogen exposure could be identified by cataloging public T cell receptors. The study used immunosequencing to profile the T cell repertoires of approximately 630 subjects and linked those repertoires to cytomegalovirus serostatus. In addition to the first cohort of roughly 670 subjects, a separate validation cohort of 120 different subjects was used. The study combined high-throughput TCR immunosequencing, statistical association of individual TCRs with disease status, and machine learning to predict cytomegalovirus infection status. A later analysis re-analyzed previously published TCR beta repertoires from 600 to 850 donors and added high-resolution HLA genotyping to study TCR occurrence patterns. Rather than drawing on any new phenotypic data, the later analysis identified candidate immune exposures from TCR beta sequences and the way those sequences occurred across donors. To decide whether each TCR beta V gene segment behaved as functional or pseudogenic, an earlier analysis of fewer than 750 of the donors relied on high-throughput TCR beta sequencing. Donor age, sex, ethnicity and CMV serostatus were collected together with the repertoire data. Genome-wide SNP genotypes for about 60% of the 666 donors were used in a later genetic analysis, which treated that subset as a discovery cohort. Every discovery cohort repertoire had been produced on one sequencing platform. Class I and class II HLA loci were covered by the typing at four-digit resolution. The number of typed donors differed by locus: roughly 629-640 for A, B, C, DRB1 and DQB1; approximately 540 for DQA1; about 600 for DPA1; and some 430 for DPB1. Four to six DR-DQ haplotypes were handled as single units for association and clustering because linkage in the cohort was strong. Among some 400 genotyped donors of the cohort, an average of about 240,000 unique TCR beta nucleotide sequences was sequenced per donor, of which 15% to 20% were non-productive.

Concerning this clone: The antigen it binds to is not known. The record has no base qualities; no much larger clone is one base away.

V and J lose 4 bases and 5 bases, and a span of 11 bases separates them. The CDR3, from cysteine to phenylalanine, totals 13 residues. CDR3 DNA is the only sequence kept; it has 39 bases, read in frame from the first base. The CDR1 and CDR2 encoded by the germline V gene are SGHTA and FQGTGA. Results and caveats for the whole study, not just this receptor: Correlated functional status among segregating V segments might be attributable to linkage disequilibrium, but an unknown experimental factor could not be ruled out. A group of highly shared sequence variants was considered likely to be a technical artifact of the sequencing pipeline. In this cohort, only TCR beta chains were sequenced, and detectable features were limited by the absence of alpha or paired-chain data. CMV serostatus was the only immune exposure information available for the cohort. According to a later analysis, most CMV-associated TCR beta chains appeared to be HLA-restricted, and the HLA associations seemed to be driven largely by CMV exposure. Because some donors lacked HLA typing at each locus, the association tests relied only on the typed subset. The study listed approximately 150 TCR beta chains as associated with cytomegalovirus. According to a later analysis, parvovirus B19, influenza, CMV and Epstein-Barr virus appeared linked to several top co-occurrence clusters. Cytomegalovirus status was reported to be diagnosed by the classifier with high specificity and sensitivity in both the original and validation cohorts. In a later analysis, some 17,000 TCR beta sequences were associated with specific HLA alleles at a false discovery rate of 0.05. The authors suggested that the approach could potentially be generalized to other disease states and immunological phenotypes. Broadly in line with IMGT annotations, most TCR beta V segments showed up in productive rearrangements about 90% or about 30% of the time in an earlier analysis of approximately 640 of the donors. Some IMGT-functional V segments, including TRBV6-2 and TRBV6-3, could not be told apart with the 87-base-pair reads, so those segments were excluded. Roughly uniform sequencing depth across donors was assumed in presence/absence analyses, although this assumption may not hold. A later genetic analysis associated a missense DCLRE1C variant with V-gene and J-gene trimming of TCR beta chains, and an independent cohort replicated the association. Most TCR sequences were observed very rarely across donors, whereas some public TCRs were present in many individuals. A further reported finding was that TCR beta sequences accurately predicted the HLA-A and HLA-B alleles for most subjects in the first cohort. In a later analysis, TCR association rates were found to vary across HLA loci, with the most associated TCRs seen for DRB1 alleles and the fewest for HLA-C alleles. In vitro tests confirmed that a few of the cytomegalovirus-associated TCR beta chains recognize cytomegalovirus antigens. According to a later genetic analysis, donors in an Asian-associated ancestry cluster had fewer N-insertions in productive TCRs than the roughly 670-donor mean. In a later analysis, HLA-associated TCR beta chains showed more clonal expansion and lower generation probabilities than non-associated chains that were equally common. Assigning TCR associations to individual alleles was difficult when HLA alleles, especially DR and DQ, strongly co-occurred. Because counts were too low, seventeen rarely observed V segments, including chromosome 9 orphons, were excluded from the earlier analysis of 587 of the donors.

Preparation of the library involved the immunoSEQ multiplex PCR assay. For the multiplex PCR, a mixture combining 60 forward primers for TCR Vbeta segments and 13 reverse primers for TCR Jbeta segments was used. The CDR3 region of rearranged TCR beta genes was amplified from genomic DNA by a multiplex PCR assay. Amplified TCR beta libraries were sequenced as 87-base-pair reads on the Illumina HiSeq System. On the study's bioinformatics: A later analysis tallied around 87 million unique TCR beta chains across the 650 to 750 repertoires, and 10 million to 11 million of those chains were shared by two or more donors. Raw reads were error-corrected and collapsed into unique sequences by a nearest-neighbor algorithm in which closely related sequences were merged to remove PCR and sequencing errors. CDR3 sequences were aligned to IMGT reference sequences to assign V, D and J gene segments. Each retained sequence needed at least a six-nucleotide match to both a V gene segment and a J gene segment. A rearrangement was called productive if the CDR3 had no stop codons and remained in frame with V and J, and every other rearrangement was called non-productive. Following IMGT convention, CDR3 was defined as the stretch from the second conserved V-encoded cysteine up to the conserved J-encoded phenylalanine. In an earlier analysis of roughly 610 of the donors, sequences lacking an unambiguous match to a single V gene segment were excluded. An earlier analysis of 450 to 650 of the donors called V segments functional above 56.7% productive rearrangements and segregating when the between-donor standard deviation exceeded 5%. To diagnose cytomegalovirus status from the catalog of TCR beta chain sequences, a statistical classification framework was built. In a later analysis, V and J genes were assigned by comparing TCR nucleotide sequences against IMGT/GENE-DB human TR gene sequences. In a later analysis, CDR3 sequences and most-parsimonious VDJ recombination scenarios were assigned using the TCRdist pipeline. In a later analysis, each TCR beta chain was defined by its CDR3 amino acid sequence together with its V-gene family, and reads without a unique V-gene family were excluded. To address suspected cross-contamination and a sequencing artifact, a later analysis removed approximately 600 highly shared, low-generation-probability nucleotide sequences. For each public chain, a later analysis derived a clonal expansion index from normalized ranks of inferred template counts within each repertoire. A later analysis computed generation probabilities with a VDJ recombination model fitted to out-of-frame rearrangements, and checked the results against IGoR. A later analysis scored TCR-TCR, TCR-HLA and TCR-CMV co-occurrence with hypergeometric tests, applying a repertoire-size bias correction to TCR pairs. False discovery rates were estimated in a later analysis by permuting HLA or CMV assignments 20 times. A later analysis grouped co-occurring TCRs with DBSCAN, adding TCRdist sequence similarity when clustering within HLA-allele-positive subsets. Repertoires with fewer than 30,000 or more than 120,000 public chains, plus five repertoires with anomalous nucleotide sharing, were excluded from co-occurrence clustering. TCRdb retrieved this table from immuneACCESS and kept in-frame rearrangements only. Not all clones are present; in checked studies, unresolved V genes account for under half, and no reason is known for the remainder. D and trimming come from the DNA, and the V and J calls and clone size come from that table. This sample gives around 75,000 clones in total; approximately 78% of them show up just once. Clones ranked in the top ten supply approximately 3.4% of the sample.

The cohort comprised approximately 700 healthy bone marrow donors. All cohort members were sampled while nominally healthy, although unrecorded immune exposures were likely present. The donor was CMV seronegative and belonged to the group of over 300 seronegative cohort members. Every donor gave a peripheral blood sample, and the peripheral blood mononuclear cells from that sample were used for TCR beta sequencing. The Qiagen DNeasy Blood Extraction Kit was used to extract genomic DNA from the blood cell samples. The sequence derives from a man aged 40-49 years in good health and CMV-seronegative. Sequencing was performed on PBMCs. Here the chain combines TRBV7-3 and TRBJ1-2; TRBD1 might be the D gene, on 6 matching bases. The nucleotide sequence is TGTGCCAGCAGCTCCCGGACAGATTATGGCTACACCTTC. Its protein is CASSSRTDYGYTF.